This T cell receptor (beta chain) was retrieved from a study of T-cell reconstitution after alpha-beta-depleted transplantation in children. This clonotype appeared a few times. During its preparation, the TCRbeta library received unique molecular identifiers. TCRdb ran MiXCR on the PCR reads and lists one entry per CDR3 protein. Among nearly 550,000 distinct CDR3 sequences listed, around 18% were seen once. This TCR was recovered from a human donor who donated a stem cell graft to a child with acute lymphoblastic leukemia. The sequenced sample was PBMCs from the stem cell graft donor, obtained from the stem cell graft.

The DNA of the CDR3 is TGCGCCAGCAGCGTCGCCGGGACAACCTCCTACGAGCAGTACTTC. Protein sequence: CASSVAGTTSYEQYF. V usage is TRBV5-1 and J usage is TRBJ2-7, with a tentative D call TRBD1 (6 bases). Between the trimmed V and J ends, which lost 4 bases and 0 bases, there was a span of 14 bases. The CDR3 contains 15 residues. Germline lookup yields CDR1 SGHRS and CDR2 YFSETQ.